In its sample, the clone carrying this TCR beta chain was seen once. The donors comprised healthy bone marrow donors. These data originate in a study of cytomegalovirus exposure and HLA in healthy donors. Looked up from germline, CDR1 is SGHTA and CDR2 is FQGTGA. V dropped 3 bases and J dropped 2 bases, with 8 bases sitting between them. The CDR3 has 14 amino acids. Primers: 60 Vbeta forward and 13 Jbeta reverse. Assay: immunoSEQ multiplex PCR; the TCRdb copy retains only in-frame clones and omits some. The top ten hold around 1.9% of the sample, which has 150,000 to 250,000 clones, 70% to 80% seen once.

This receptor was obtained from a young man in good health and CMV-seronegative. Source material: PBMCs. The chain couples TRBV7-3 to TRBJ2-1; a weak D match, TRBD2 (5 bases). The CDR3 coding sequence is TGTGCCAGCAGCTTCGAGGGCCCCTACAATGAGCAGTTCTTC. This encodes CASSFEGPYNEQFF.